The entry below gives a single T cell receptor beta chain sequence along with its context. This clonotype registers as medium-sized (0.01 to 0.1%) within its sample. The clone's antigen remains unknown. Base qualities are not provided; no much larger clone lies one nucleotide away. This entry belongs to a study of immune reconstitution after stem cell transplant in scleroderma (dated by TCRdb to about 2017). The receptor library was made with RT-PCR. The sequencer listed for this sample is Illumina MiSeq. Using fastp trimming at Q25 and MiXCR clonotype assembly, TCRdb reanalyzed the public sequencing data and kept in-frame beta chains. All rows with the same CDR3 protein become a single entry with the most common DNA and genes. Across this sample there are around 2,000 distinct CDR3 sequences, with about a sixth seen only once. The ten biggest clones cover 8% to 9.5% of the sample. Trimming leaves V shorter by 11 bases and J shorter by 4 bases, with the junction holding 6 bases beyond the gene matches. CDR1 and CDR2 are drawn from the germline V gene: SGHTA, FQGTGA. The CDR3 numbers 14 residues from cysteine through phenylalanine. The retained sequence is limited to the CDR3, 42 bases, with the frame set at the first base.

Collection took place before or after autologous hematopoietic stem cell transplantation (not recorded which). This chain is built from TRBV7-3 and TRBJ1-5; the central 12 bases match TRBD1. The receptor was derived from a female donor with systemic sclerosis. The sequenced DNA: TGTGCCCCCGGGACAGGGGGCGGGAATCAGCCCCAGCATTTT. Translated, this gives CAPGTGGGNQPQHF.